The rows below give T cell receptor beta chains drawn from one sample of a study of T-cell reconstitution after alpha-beta-depleted transplantation in children. TCRdb re-called the PCR reads through MiXCR, storing one row per CDR3 protein. The sample yields 530,000 or so distinct CDR3 sequences, more than 20% seen once. The sequencing used PBMCs, collected before TCRalphabeta/CD19-depleted stem cell transplant. The receptors come from a boy in the first two years of life with Wiskott-Aldrich syndrome, due to receive a stem cell transplant. Both conserved end residues are part of each CDR3. D genes are given only for firm matches. Size tells how often a clone was seen (once, few, many) or the class of an expanded clone, and some rows leave it out.

clone_size,j_call,v_call,d_call,cdr3_length,cdr3_nt,cdr3_aa
few,TRBJ2-7,TRBV5-1,TRBD2,14,TGCGCCAGCAGTTTAAGCGGGAAAGAATACGAGCAGTACTTC,CASSLSGKEYEQYF
.,TRBJ2-1,TRBV11-1,TRBD2,18,TGTGCCAGCAGCTTAGGAGGTATCGCGGGAGGTTTTTACAATGAGCAGTTCTTC,CASSLGGIAGGFYNEQFF
.,TRBJ2-1,TRBV7-7,.,13,TGTGCCAGCAGCTTAGACCGGAGGGATGAGCAGTTCTTC,CASSLDRRDEQFF
.,TRBJ2-3,TRBV29-1,.,11,TGCAGCGGCCAGGCCCCAGATACGCAGTATTTT,CSGQAPDTQYF
.,TRBJ1-1,TRBV5-1,.,14,TGCGCCAGCAGAAACGGACAGATGAACACTGAAGCTTTCTTT,CASRNGQMNTEAFF
few,TRBJ2-7,TRBV7-2,.,14,TGTGCCAGCAGCTTAGAAAGGGGGTCCTACGAGCAGTACTTC,CASSLERGSYEQYF
many,TRBJ2-1,TRBV5-1,TRBD2,16,TGCGCCAGCAGTTATCGAAGCGGGAGCTCCTACAATGAGCAGTTCTTC,CASSYRSGSSYNEQFF
few,TRBJ2-1,TRBV4-2,.,15,TGTGCCAGCAGCCAAGGAGAGTCCGCCTACAATGAGCAGTTCTTC,CASSQGESAYNEQFF
.,TRBJ1-4,TRBV28,.,16,TGTGCCAGCACCCCCTGGACAGTCGGAACTAATGAAAAACTGTTTTTT,CASTPWTVGTNEKLFF
.,TRBJ2-1,TRBV15,.,12,TGTGCCACCAGCAGAAAGGGGAATGAGCAGTTCTTC,CATSRKGNEQFF
few,TRBJ2-1,TRBV19,TRBD1,16,TGTGCCAGTAGGACACATGGACAGGCAAACTACAATGAGCAGTTCTTC,CASRTHGQANYNEQFF
.,TRBJ2-3,TRBV4-1,.,16,TGCGCCAGCAGCCAAGATGACAGGTCGGGACTAGATACGCAGTATTTT,CASSQDDRSGLDTQYF
few,TRBJ2-7,TRBV15,TRBD2,13,TGTGCCACCAGCAGATATCTAGCGGGAGAGCAGTACTTC,CATSRYLAGEQYF
few,TRBJ1-5,TRBV7-2,.,14,TGTGCCAGCACCTCTTGGGGGGCGGGTCAGCCCCAGCATTTT,CASTSWGAGQPQHF
few,TRBJ1-3,TRBV10-3,TRBD1,16,TGTGCCATCAGACCAGGACAGGGGATCTCTGGAAACACCATATATTTT,CAIRPGQGISGNTIYF
few,TRBJ2-2,TRBV10-2,.,15,TGCGCCAGCTGCCCGGGATTTGTGTCATACGGGGAGCTGTTTTTT,CASCPGFVSYGELFF
few,TRBJ1-1,TRBV20-1,.,11,TGCAGTGCCCCATTGCCCCCTTTTGCTTTCTTT,CSAPLPPFAFF
few,TRBJ2-1,TRBV7-3,TRBD2,13,TGTGCCAGCAGCTTGACTAGCGGGCTACCGCAGTTCTTC,CASSLTSGLPQFF
.,TRBJ2-2,TRBV7-2,.,15,TGTGCCAGCAGCTTCCGATCAGTGAACACCGGGGAGCTGTTTTTT,CASSFRSVNTGELFF
.,TRBJ2-7,TRBV6-5,.,12,TGTGCCAGCAGGAGAGACACTTACGAGCAGTACTTC,CASRRDTYEQYF
.,TRBJ2-4,TRBV20-1,.,15,TGCAGTGCTGATCGGGACTCCCTAGCCAAAAACATTCAGTACTTC,CSADRDSLAKNIQYF
.,TRBJ2-1,TRBV5-6,TRBD1,14,TGTGCCAGCACCGGACAGGGGGCCGGGGATGAGCAGTTCTTC,CASTGQGAGDEQFF
.,TRBJ2-3,TRBV28,TRBD2,15,TGTGCCAGCGGGACTAGCGGTTTTAACACAGATACGCAGTATTTT,CASGTSGFNTDTQYF
.,TRBJ2-7,TRBV20-1,TRBD2,14,TGCAGTGCTAGGGGACTAGCGGGGGCCTACGAGCAGTACTTC,CSARGLAGAYEQYF
.,TRBJ1-1,TRBV29-1,.,12,TGCAGCGTTGAATCAGGGGCGGGTGAAGCTTTCTTT,CSVESGAGEAFF
few,TRBJ1-1,TRBV29-1,.,14,TGCAGCGGGCAGGCAGCGGGGGTGGCCACTGAAGCTTTCTTT,CSGQAAGVATEAFF
.,TRBJ2-7,TRBV4-1,.,13,TGCGCCAGCAGCCAAGATCCAGGCGGCGAGCAGTACTTC,CASSQDPGGEQYF
few,TRBJ2-3,TRBV27,.,14,TGTGCCAGCAGTCGGGGCGGGACCACAGATACGCAGTATTTT,CASSRGGTTDTQYF
few,TRBJ2-5,TRBV21-1,.,17,TGTGCCAGCAGAAAAGGGACGGTAGCGGGAGCCCCGGAGACCCAGTACTTC,CASRKGTVAGAPETQYF
.,TRBJ1-2,TRBV5-1,.,14,TGCGCCAGCAGCTTGGGGACACCCGATCTTGGCTACACCTTC,CASSLGTPDLGYTF
few,TRBJ1-1,TRBV12-3/TRBV12-4,.,15,TGTGCCAGCAGTTTAGCGCTAACTTCAGGGTCTGAAGCTTTCTTT,CASSLALTSGSEAFF
.,TRBJ2-5,TRBV2,.,14,TGTGCCAGCAGTCTCCAGAGACTACAAGAGACCCAGTACTTC,CASSLQRLQETQYF
.,TRBJ1-2,TRBV5-1,TRBD1,13,TGCGCCAGCAGCCCGGGACAGACAACTGGCTACACCTTC,CASSPGQTTGYTF
few,TRBJ2-7,TRBV28,TRBD2,15,TGTGCCAGCAGTTCACCGGGACTAGTGTCGGGAGAGCAGTACTTC,CASSSPGLVSGEQYF
few,TRBJ1-4,TRBV5-1,.,15,TGCGCCAGCAGCCCTGGACAGCCCTTTAATGAAAAACTGTTTTTT,CASSPGQPFNEKLFF
.,TRBJ2-7,TRBV7-8,.,14,TGTGCCAGCAGCCCCCGCCCGGGGACCGGCGAGCAGTACTTC,CASSPRPGTGEQYF
.,TRBJ2-5,TRBV5-1,.,14,TGCGCCAGCAGTAGAGTCAGCGGCCAAGAGACCCAGTACTTC,CASSRVSGQETQYF
few,TRBJ2-3,TRBV5-1,.,16,TGCGCCAGCAGCTTGGGGGATCTAGAGGGCGCAGATACGCAGTATTTT,CASSLGDLEGADTQYF
.,TRBJ2-3,TRBV20-1,.,11,TGCAGTGCTGCGACTAGTTCGACGCAGTATTTT,CSAATSSTQYF
few,TRBJ1-3,TRBV6-1,TRBD1,14,TGTGCCAGCAGTACAGGGGTTCCTGGAAACACCATATATTTT,CASSTGVPGNTIYF
.,TRBJ2-2,TRBV20-1,.,15,TGCAGTGCTAGAGATATCAGGGAGGACACCGGGGAGCTGTTTTTT,CSARDIREDTGELFF
once,TRBJ2-7,TRBV6-2/TRBV6-3,TRBD2,14,TGTGCCAGCAGGGGGAGGGCGTACGCCCTTGAGCAGTACTTC,CASRGRAYALEQYF
.,TRBJ1-4,TRBV30,TRBD1,13,TGTGCCTGGGGCGGACAGGGAAGCGAAAAACTGTTTTTT,CAWGGQGSEKLFF
few,TRBJ2-2,TRBV20-1,.,12,TGCAGTGCTAGAGGTAGAGGTTGGGAGCTGTTTTTT,CSARGRGWELFF
few,TRBJ2-1,TRBV5-1,TRBD2,15,TGCGCCAGCAGTAAAGCGGGAGTAGGCTACAATGAGCAGTTCTTC,CASSKAGVGYNEQFF
.,TRBJ2-2,TRBV29-1,TRBD2,15,TGCAGCGTGGAAACGGGACTAGCGGACCCCGGGGAGCTGTTTTTT,CSVETGLADPGELFF
.,TRBJ2-2,TRBV3-1,.,14,TGTGCCAGCAGACCGACAGGGAACACCGGGGAGCTGTTTTTT,CASRPTGNTGELFF
few,TRBJ2-5,TRBV20-1,.,14,TGCAGTGCTTTACCGGGACTCGGTGGGGAGACCCAGTACTTC,CSALPGLGGETQYF
few,TRBJ2-3,TRBV30,.,14,TGTGCCTGGACCTATAAGGGTACCACAGATACGCAGTATTTT,CAWTYKGTTDTQYF
.,TRBJ1-1,TRBV7-3,.,15,TGTGCCAGCAGCTTAAGGCGGCAGACGAACACTGAAGCTTTCTTT,CASSLRRQTNTEAFF
few,TRBJ2-3,TRBV20-1,TRBD2,13,TGCAGTGCTGTACTAGCGATAACAGATACGCAGTATTTT,CSAVLAITDTQYF